This T cell receptor beta chain comes out of a study of T cells in women clearing cervical HPV infection. Study background: Women with histologically confirmed HPV16-related CIN3 or worse, 2 with invasive cancer, served as cases. Case blood was drawn a median approximately 150 days after lesion detection. The study's findings and limits: CIN3+ cases had significantly higher TCR richness than controls; evenness did not differ.

All donors had a single incident cervical HPV16 infection, not prevalent. The germline gives CDR1 SGHTA, CDR2 FQGNSA. The CDR3 totals 12 residues. On this clone: The antigen remains unidentified. Read sequence stops 3 residues before the CDR3 end, and the germline J gene provides the missing end.

The method was immunoSEQ multiplex PCR; TCRdb's version includes in-frame clones alone and lacks a portion of them. The data show 36,000 or so clones, and the top ten clones hold 3.5% to 4.5%. The TCR was taken from a woman aged 18-69 years with a cervical HPV16 infection that either progressed to CIN3+ or cleared (not recorded which). Specimen: blood buffy coat. J is TRBJ1-2 and V is TRBV7-2; tentative D call: TRBD1 (6 bases). CDR3: CASSPREGDYTF. The part of the CDR3 DNA that was read is TGTGCCAGCAGCCCGCGGGAGGGGGAC.